These 23 T cell receptor beta chains originate from one sample sequenced in a study of Graves' ophthalmopathy and Graves' hyperthyroidism. Investigators amplified TCR beta CDR3 regions from RNA transcripts. In the first round, RT-PCR was carried out with HTBI primers, and a multiplex PCR formed the second round. TCRdb re-analysed the multiplex PCR reads in MiXCR, keeping a single row per CDR3 protein. The repertoire holds 1 million to 1.3 million distinct CDR3 sequences, roughly 35% seen once, with 8.5% to 14% in the top ten. The sample taken for sequencing was peripheral blood or thyroid tissue (not recorded which). The receptors come from an adult man with Graves' hyperthyroidism.

This clonotype came up once. This chain connects TRBV15 to TRBJ2-7, with TRBD2 identical over 8 bases. Germline CDR1 is LNHNV and CDR2 is YYDKDF (reference sequence). Trimming cost V 9 bases and J 4 bases; bases outside gene matches: 11. The CDR3 spans 14 residues. Here the CDR3 reads CATRGAGDRYEQYF. The CDR3 coding sequence is TGTGCCACTCGCGGAGCGGGAGATCGTTACGAGCAGTACTTC.

This clonotype was seen more than once but under ten times. V usage is TRBV5-6 and J usage is TRBJ1-2; no clear D. Trimming left V 1 base short and J 4 bases short, with 14 bases between. The CDR3 consists of 15 residues. Germline V gene data show CDR1 as SGHDT and CDR2 as YYEEEE. In DNA form, the CDR3 reads TGTGCCAGCAGCTTGATCGCAACCTATCTCTATGGCTACACCTTC. Amino acids: CASSLIATYLYGYTF.

This clonotype was seen a handful of times. This chain joins TRBV7-2 and TRBJ2-7, with D possibly TRBD1 on 6 matching bases. The last part of the DNA fits TRBJ2-4 better; the J call may be wrong. Per germline, CDR1 SGHTA and CDR2 FQGNSA. The CDR3 consists of 14 residues. The CDR3 DNA sequence: TGTGCCAGCAGCTTAGCGCAGACAGGAAACATTCAGTACTTC. It encodes CASSLAQTGNIQYF.

V gene TRBV10-3 combines with J gene TRBJ1-2; 8 positions agree with TRBD1. Unmatched junction bases numbered 11, after V lost 6 bases and J lost 8 bases. The CDR3 is 14 amino acids. Germline V gene data show CDR1 as ENHRY and CDR2 as SYGVKD. CDR3 protein: CAIRSSQGVEGYTF. In DNA form, the CDR3 reads TGTGCCATCAGGTCCTCACAGGGGGTCGAAGGCTACACCTTC.

The gene calls are TRBV19 and TRBJ2-1; 8 bases are shared with TRBD2. The CDR3 sequence is 15 residues long. Germline V CDR1 and CDR2: LNHDA, SQIVND (reference sequence). V lost 3 bases, J lost 4 bases, and 5 bases stayed unmatched. CDR3 residues: CASSIGGAGYNEQFF. The DNA of the CDR3 is TGTGCCAGTAGTATCGGGGGGGCTGGGTACAATGAGCAGTTCTTC.

This clonotype was observed many times. The rearrangement uses TRBV12-3 or TRBV12-4 and TRBJ2-5; D might be TRBD2 (6 bases). CDR3 size: 14 residues. Trimming left V 6 bases short and J 2 bases short, with 13 bases between. CDR3 nucleotides: TGTGCCAGCAGCTTCCCAGGGACTCAAGAGACCCAGTACTTC. As protein: CASSFPGTQETQYF.

This chain uses TRBV7-9 with TRBJ1-4; D might be TRBD1 (6 bases). The germline CDR1 and CDR2 sequences are SEHNR and FQNEAQ (reference sequence). V was trimmed by 5 bases and J by 7 bases, leaving 20 bases between them. The CDR3 sequence is 16 residues long. CDR3 bases: TGTGCCAGCAGCACACTGGCCAGGGGAGAGGTTGAAAAACTGTTTTTT. It translates to CASSTLARGEVEKLFF.

This clonotype was recorded many times. This chain joins TRBV20-1 and TRBJ1-1; unclear D gene. V lost 8 bases to trimming and J lost 5 bases, with 15 bases between them. CDR3 length equals 12 residues. Germline V gene lookup returns CDR1 DFQATT and CDR2 SNEGSKA (reference sequence). The CDR3 is CSPDPKGTEAFF. CDR3 nucleotide sequence: TGCAGTCCAGACCCGAAGGGTACTGAAGCTTTCTTT.

About this clonotype itself: The junction does not match germline at one end; this may be a read error. The chain recombines TRBV5-4 with TRBJ2-7, with D possibly matching TRBD2 (5 bases). The CDR3 extends over 14 amino acids. Germline lookup yields CDR1 SGHNT and CDR2 YYREEE (reference sequence). The CDR3 sequence is CASSLGGMAGELYF. CDR3 bases: TGTGCCAGCAGCTTGGGGGGTATGGCCGGGGAGCTGTACTTC.

The chain employs TRBV6-6 and TRBJ1-1; D is uncertain. V gave up 2 bases and J gave up 3 bases, with 10 bases separating them. The CDR3 totals 14 residues. Looked up from germline, CDR1 is MNHNY and CDR2 is SVGAGI (reference sequence). As DNA, the CDR3 is TGTGCCAGCAGTTACAGTGAATCGGACACTGAAGCTTTCTTT. It specifies CASSYSESDTEAFF.

The rearrangement uses TRBV10-3 and TRBJ2-7, with TRBD2 matching over 9 bases. CDR3 size: 12 residues. Germline lookup yields CDR1 ENHRY and CDR2 SYGVKD. CDR3 coding DNA: TGTGCGACTAGCGGTCTAACCTACGAGCAGTACTTC. The encoded protein is CATSGLTYEQYF.

The rearrangement links TRBV6-5 to TRBJ2-7; 8 bases align to TRBD1. Per germline, CDR1 MNHEY and CDR2 SVGAGI. The junction had 14 bases not matched to a gene; V was cut back by 5 bases and J by 8 bases. There are 15 residues in the CDR3. Here the CDR3 reads CASSATGERSLKQYF. The CDR3, as DNA: TGTGCCAGCAGTGCGACAGGGGAACGCTCCCTTAAGCAGTACTTC.

CDR3 region: CSVEDRGETEAFF. CDR3 sequence (DNA): TGCAGCGTTGAAGATCGGGGAGAAACTGAAGCTTTCTTT. The chain uses TRBV29-1 and TRBJ1-1, with D uncertain. CDR3 length equals 13 residues. Germline V gene data show CDR1 as SQVTM and CDR2 as ANQGSEA. V shed 0 bases and J shed 5 bases, with 10 bases lying between them.

This clonotype was found a few times. The chain carries TRBV7-2 and TRBJ1-2; D unclear. The germline V gene encodes CDR1 SGHTA and CDR2 FQGNSA. The CDR3 is made up of 12 amino acids. V gave up 10 bases and J gave up 4 bases, with 13 bases separating them. The CDR3 sequence is CANSSQSYGYTF. CDR3 sequence (DNA): TGTGCCAACAGTTCACAATCCTATGGCTACACCTTC.

In this sample, this clonotype turned up many times. This chain uses TRBV5-6 with TRBJ2-5; the D gene could be TRBD1 or TRBD2 (6 bases each). Per the germline V gene, CDR1 is SGHDT and CDR2 is YYEEEE. This CDR3 has 14 residues. With 1 base removed from V and 5 bases from J, the gap between germline ends came to 12 bases. The CDR3 reads CASSLRGLEETQYF. The DNA for the CDR3 is TGTGCCAGCAGCTTGCGGGGGCTAGAGGAGACCCAGTACTTC.

The rearrangement joins TRBV15 to TRBJ2-7; D is undetermined. The germline CDR1 and CDR2 sequences are LNHNV and YYDKDF (reference sequence). The CDR3 sequence is 12 residues long. The germline V and J ends were trimmed by 5 bases and 3 bases, with 8 bases remaining between them. The CDR3 loop reads CATSGVRYEQYF. In DNA, the CDR3 is TGTGCCACCAGCGGGGTCCGCTACGAGCAGTACTTC.

This clonotype has ten or more counts. The V call is TRBV5-7, the J call TRBJ1-6; D possibly corresponds to TRBD1 (6 bases). TRBV5-7 is an open reading frame whose function is uncertain. There are 13 residues in the CDR3. The ends were cut back, 5 bases at V and 4 bases at J, with 7 bases in the middle. CDR3 DNA: TGTGCCAGCAGGACAGGTTATAATTCACCCCTCCACTTT. As protein: CASRTGYNSPLHF.

As to this clonotype: Just one base apart from a much larger clone, this may be a read error. The chain is built from TRBV7-3 and TRBJ2-2, with TRBD2 matching 7 bases. The CDR3 has 16 residues. Germline assignment: CDR1 SGHTA and CDR2 FQGTGA. The ends lost 1 base at V and 4 bases at J; junction bases unmatched: 6. The CDR3 protein is CASSLRLAEGTGELFF. As DNA, the CDR3 is TGTGCCAGCAGCTTAAGGCTAGCGGAGGGCACCGGGGAGCTGTTTTTT.

This clonotype occurred a few times. The J gene is TRBJ1-3, the V gene TRBV20-1; possible D gene TRBD1, 5 bases. From germline, CDR1 is DFQATT and CDR2 SNEGSKA (reference sequence). V dropped 6 bases and J dropped 2 bases, with 17 bases sitting between them. The CDR3 spans 15 residues. CDR3 sequence (DNA): TGCAGTGCGAGCCGACAGAGGGGAACTGGAAACACCATATATTTT. Protein product: CSASRQRGTGNTIYF.

The V and J genes are TRBV20-1 and TRBJ2-5, with a possible D match to TRBD2 (5 bases). The CDR3 consists of 14 residues. Looked up from germline, CDR1 is DFQATT and CDR2 is SNEGSKA (reference sequence). V lost 3 bases, J lost 5 bases, and 16 bases lay in between. CDR3 sequence (DNA): TGCAGTGCTAGCCGCGGACCGCCGGGGGAGACCCAGTACTTC. Its protein product is CSASRGPPGETQYF.

As to this clonotype: One end of the junction fails to match germline, which may point to a read error. The chain couples TRBV11-2 to TRBJ1-2; no reliable D call. The CDR3 sequence is 12 residues long. The V gene's germline CDR1 is SGHAT and CDR2 FQNNGV. The CDR3: CASSTQRLGYAF. The CDR3 DNA sequence: TGTGCCAGCAGCACGCAGAGACTTGGCTACGCCTTC.

This clonotype came up many times. This chain links TRBV11-2 with TRBJ2-5; 7 positions match TRBD1. The CDR3 consists of 16 residues. Trimming cost V 5 bases and J 4 bases; bases outside gene matches: 13. Per germline, CDR1 SGHAT and CDR2 FQNNGV. Here the CDR3 reads CASSKGARGRGETQYF. The CDR3 DNA reads as TGTGCCAGCAGCAAGGGGGCCAGGGGAAGGGGAGAGACCCAGTACTTC.

This clonotype was seen a handful of times. V and J are TRBV7-9 and TRBJ1-6; TRBD1 agrees at 10 bases. J gave up 6 bases and V 3 bases, and 2 bases lay outside the gene matches. The CDR3 consists of 15 residues. Per germline, CDR1 SEHNR and CDR2 FQNEAQ (reference sequence). The chain's CDR3 is CASSFGQGGNSPLHF. In DNA, the CDR3 is TGTGCCAGCAGCTTTGGACAGGGGGGTAATTCACCCCTCCACTTT.